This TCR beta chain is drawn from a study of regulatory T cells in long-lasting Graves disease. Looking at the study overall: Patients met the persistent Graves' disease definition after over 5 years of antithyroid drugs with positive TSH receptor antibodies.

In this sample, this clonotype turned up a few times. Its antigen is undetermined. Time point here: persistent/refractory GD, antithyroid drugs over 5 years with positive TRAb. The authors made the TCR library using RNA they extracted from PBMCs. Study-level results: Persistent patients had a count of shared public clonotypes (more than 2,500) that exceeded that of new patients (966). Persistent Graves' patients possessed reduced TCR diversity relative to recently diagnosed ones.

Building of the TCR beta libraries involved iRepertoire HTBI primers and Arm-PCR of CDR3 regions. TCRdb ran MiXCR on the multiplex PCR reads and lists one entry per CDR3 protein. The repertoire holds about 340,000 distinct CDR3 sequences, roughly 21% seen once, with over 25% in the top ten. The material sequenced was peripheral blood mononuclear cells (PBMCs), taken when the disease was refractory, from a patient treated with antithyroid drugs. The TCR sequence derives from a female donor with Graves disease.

The CDR3 loop is CASRTSGVGEKLFF. The CDR3 bases are TGCGCCAGCAGAACGTCAGGGGTGGGTGAAAAACTGTTTTTT. V and J are TRBV5-1 and TRBJ1-4, with D tentatively TRBD1 (6 bases). The CDR3 sequence is 14 residues long. Germline CDR1 reads SGHRS; CDR2 reads YFSETQ. Deletions cut 5 bases from V and 7 bases from J, with 15 bases between.